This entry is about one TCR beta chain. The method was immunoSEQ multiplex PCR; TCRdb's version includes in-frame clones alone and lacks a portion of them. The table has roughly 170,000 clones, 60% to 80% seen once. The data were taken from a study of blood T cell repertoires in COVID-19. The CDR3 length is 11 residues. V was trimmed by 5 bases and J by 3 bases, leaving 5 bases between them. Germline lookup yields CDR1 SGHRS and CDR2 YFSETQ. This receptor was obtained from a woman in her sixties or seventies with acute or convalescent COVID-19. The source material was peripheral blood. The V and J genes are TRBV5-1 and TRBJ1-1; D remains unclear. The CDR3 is CASREDTEAFF. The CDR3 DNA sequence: TGCGCCAGCAGAGAGGACACTGAAGCTTTCTTT.